The T cell receptor (beta chain) under discussion was sequenced for a study of cytomegalovirus exposure and HLA in healthy donors. The PCR contained 60 Vbeta and 13 Jbeta primers. As processed by the authors: A follow-up analysis tallied tens of millions of unique TCR beta chains, about 11 million shared. TCRdb's copy holds only in-frame clones and misses some; the assay was immunoSEQ multiplex PCR. The V and J calls and clone size were taken over from that table, and D and trimming were inferred from the DNA. The top ten clones hold roughly 1.6% of a sample with about 110,000 clones, 75% to 85% of them seen once. Whereas donors were nominally healthy upon sampling, unrecorded immune exposures were probable. Study results and limitations: An analysis was carried out at a later point. It showed that HLA-associated TCR beta chains were more clonally expanded than equally common non-associated chains. Rare TCR sequences predominated, though certain public TCRs were found in many donors.

A note on this clone: The antigen is unknown.

The CDR3 spans 17 residues. V was clipped by 3 bases and J by 2 bases, with 14 bases between them. Germline loops: CDR1 SNHLY, CDR2 FYNNEI. The chain uses TRBV2 and TRBJ2-6; possibly TRBD1 for D (5 bases). Sequencing used PBMCs. This sequence originates from a man between 50 and 59 years old in good health and CMV-seronegative. The DNA of the CDR3 is TGTGCCAGCAGTGACAGGGCGGTCTCGCCTGGGGCCAACGTCCTGACTTTC. Residues: CASSDRAVSPGANVLTF.